These 8 T cell receptor beta chains share one sample of origin, sequenced in a study of type 1 regulatory T cells. TCRdb used MiXCR to reprocess the reads, holding one entry per CDR3 protein. The sample contains some 89,000 distinct CDR3 sequences, 30% to 35% of which appear only once. What was sequenced was CD4+ T cells, either the whole sample or a sorted fraction (not recorded which). The origin of the receptors is a human donor in good health.

This chain joins TRBV19 and TRBJ2-7; 10 nucleotides agree with TRBD2. V shed 4 bases, J shed 3 bases, and the junction held 3 bases outside the gene matches. This CDR3 is 14 amino acids long. Germline assignment: CDR1 LNHDA and CDR2 SQIVND (reference sequence). The CDR3, as DNA: TGTGCCAGTAGTACGCTAGCGGGAGTCTACGAGCAGTACTTC. It encodes CASSTLAGVYEQYF.

The gene calls are TRBV6-1 and TRBJ2-4; possibly TRBD1 for D (5 bases). The V and J ends lost 0 bases and 2 bases respectively, with 14 bases between them. The germline gives CDR1 MNHNS, CDR2 SASEGT. This CDR3 contains 17 residues. CDR3 in DNA: TGTGCCAGCAGTGAAGCGCTCCATCAGGGATCCAAAAACATTCAGTACTTC. Translating gives CASSEALHQGSKNIQYF.

This clonotype was observed a handful of times. This chain links TRBV7-2 with TRBJ1-2, with 8 bases that match TRBD1. Germline-derived CDR1 and CDR2 are SGHTA and FQGNSA. With 1 base clipped from V and 5 bases from J, the junction kept 12 bases outside the gene matches. The CDR3 loop spans 17 amino acids. The CDR3 region is CASSLGSDTGGQYGYTF. The CDR3 nucleotides read TGTGCCAGCAGCTTAGGGTCGGATACAGGGGGTCAATATGGCTACACCTTC.

This clonotype was detected only a few times. The chain joins TRBV18 to TRBJ2-5; perhaps TRBD1 as D (5 bases). CDR1 is KGHSH, CDR2 LQKENI, per germline. V shed 3 bases and J shed 5 bases, with 10 bases lying between them. The CDR3 extends over 13 amino acids. The CDR3, as DNA: TGTGCCAGCTCACCCCAGGGTAGCGAGACCCAGTACTTC. This encodes CASSPQGSETQYF.

This clonotype appeared a few times. The rearrangement uses TRBV27 and TRBJ1-2; possibly TRBD1 for D (5 bases). The CDR3 covers 14 residues. Germline values: CDR1 MNHEY, CDR2 SMNVEV (reference sequence). V lost 5 bases and J lost 3, with 13 bases in between. Here the CDR3 DNA reads TGTGCCAGCAGTCCAGCGCAGGGACACTATGGCTACACCTTC. The encoded protein is CASSPAQGHYGYTF.

This clonotype was seen a handful of times. J is TRBJ1-2 and V is TRBV12-3 or TRBV12-4, with TRBD1 as a possible D gene (6 bases). V lost 6 bases and J lost 4, with 12 bases in between. There are 13 residues in the CDR3. The CDR3 nucleotides read TGTGCCAGCAGCCCACAGGGCCCCTATGGCTACACCTTC. Amino acids: CASSPQGPYGYTF.

This clonotype was counted only a few times. V usage is TRBV5-5 and J usage is TRBJ1-1; 7 positions agree with TRBD1. Losses at the gene ends were 7 bases for V and 3 bases for J; bases not matched to a gene: 9. Germline CDR1 reads SGHKS; CDR2 reads YYEKEE (reference sequence). The CDR3 has 14 residues. The CDR3 here is CASGLTGPYTEAFF. The CDR3 DNA reads as TGTGCCAGCGGCCTGACAGGGCCGTACACTGAAGCTTTCTTT. The variable domain in full, with the rest retrieved from reference TRBV5-5 and TRBJ1-1, is DAGVTQSPTHLIKTRGQQVTLRCSPISGHKSVSWYQQVLGQGPQFIFQYYEKEERGRGNFPDRFSARQFPNYSSELNVNALLLGDSALYLCASGLTGPYTEAFFGQGTRLTVV.

This clonotype was counted a single time. The chain combines TRBV7-8 with TRBJ1-5; the D is unclear. Germline-derived CDR1 and CDR2 are SGHVS and FQNEAQ. The CDR3 has 14 amino acids. V shed 0 bases and J shed 6 bases, with 9 bases lying between them. The CDR3 sequence is CASSLAGWSQPQHF. In DNA form, the CDR3 reads TGTGCCAGCAGCTTAGCTGGATGGAGTCAGCCCCAGCATTTT.